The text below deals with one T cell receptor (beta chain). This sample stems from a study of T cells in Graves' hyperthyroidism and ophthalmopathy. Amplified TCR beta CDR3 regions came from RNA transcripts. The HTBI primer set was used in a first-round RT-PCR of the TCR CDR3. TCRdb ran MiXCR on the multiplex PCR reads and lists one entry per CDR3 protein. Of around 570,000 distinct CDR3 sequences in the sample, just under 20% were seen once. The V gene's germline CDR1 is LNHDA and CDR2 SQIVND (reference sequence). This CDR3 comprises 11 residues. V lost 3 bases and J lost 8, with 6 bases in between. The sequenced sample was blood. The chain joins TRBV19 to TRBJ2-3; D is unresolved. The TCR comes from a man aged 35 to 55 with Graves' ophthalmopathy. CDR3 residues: CASSMGSTQYF. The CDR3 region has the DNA TGTGCCAGTAGTATGGGGTCTACGCAGTATTTT.